The 17 T cell receptor beta chains below all came from one sample that was sequenced in a study of T-cell memory formation after mild COVID-19. TCRdb called the 5' RACE reads again in MiXCR, with one record for every CDR3 protein. The sample yields 45,000 to 55,000 distinct CDR3 sequences, around 7.2% seen once. Material for sequencing was PBMCs or a T cell subset sorted from them (not recorded which). These receptors came from a man younger than 35 who had mild COVID-19 (a few samples of this study predate the infection). Cell type and time point are not known.

In its sample, this clonotype was seen a few times. The chain combines TRBV5-1 with TRBJ2-7; D is perhaps TRBD2 (6 bases). Germline CDR1 SGHRS, CDR2 YFSETQ. Trimming removed 2 bases from V and 4 bases from J, with 10 bases in between. There are 13 residues in the CDR3. In DNA form, the CDR3 reads TGCGCCAGCAGCTTCACCGCGGGGTACGAGCAGTACTTC. Translation: CASSFTAGYEQYF. The full variable domain, its missing parts supplied by reference TRBV5-1 and TRBJ2-7, is KAGVTQTPRYLIKTRGQQVTLSCSPISGHRSVSWYQQTPGQGLQFLFEYFSETQRNKGNFPGRFSGRQFSNSRSEMNVSTLELGDSALYLCASSFTAGYEQYFGPGTRLTVT.

This clonotype was counted at least ten times. The V call is TRBV7-2, the J call TRBJ2-3; tentative D call: TRBD2 (6 bases). The CDR3 extends over 13 amino acids. Per the germline V gene, CDR1 is SGHTA and CDR2 is FQGNSA. Trimming took 1 base from V and 6 from J, leaving 8 bases between them. Here the CDR3 DNA reads TGTGCCAGCAGCTTAGTTCGGGAGGATACGCAGTATTTT. This translates into CASSLVREDTQYF.

This clonotype is medium-sized in the sample. The V gene is TRBV4-3, the J gene TRBJ2-7; the D gene is possibly TRBD2 (5 bases). CDR1 and CDR2 from the germline V gene are LGHNA and YSLEER. V was trimmed by 4 bases and J by 8 bases, leaving 21 bases between them. This CDR3 region has 15 residues. CDR3 bases: TGCGCCAGCAGCCTCGTCGGACTCTCCCGGGGAAAGCAGTACTTC. This codes for CASSLVGLSRGKQYF.

The V and J genes are TRBV30 and TRBJ1-5; 8 nucleotides match TRBD1. V lost 3 bases and J lost 0; bases outside the gene matches: 10. Germline V gene lookup returns CDR1 GTSNPN and CDR2 SVGIG (reference sequence). This CDR3 is 17 amino acids long. CDR3 sequence (DNA): TGTGCCTGGAGCGCGGCAGGGGGCCCCTATAGCAATCAGCCCCAGCATTTT. Encoded protein: CAWSAAGGPYSNQPQHF.

V usage is TRBV12-3 or TRBV12-4 and J usage is TRBJ2-7; D gene unclear. CDR3 length equals 14 residues. Trimming cost V 4 bases and J 0 bases, with 10 bases left between them. The CDR3 loop reads CASSSGRSSYEQYF. The CDR3 DNA is TGTGCCAGCAGTTCGGGTCGGAGCTCCTACGAGCAGTACTTC.

This clonotype has a count of ten or more. The chain joins TRBV20-1 to TRBJ2-1; 12 bases align to TRBD1. The junction had 3 bases not matched to a gene; V was cut back by 3 bases and J by 9 bases. The CDR3 spans 13 residues. The V gene's germline CDR1 is DFQATT and CDR2 SNEGSKA (reference sequence). Written as DNA, the CDR3 is TGCAGTGCTAGTGGGACAGGGGGCACTGAGCAGTTCTTC. Translated, it gives CSASGTGGTEQFF.

On this clonotype itself: The junction departs from germline at one end; a sequencing error may be responsible. The chain is built from TRBV4-1 and TRBJ1-1; D is unclear. There are 14 residues in the CDR3. Germline values: CDR1 MGHRA, CDR2 YSYEKL. The CDR3 sequence: CASSQHGVKTEAFF. The CDR3 DNA sequence: TGCGCCAGCAGCCAGCATGGGGTGAAGACTGAAGCTTTCTTT.

This clonotype was counted between two and nine times. The CDR3 DNA is TGTGCCAGCAGCCAACCAGACAGGGGGATGACCCAGCATTTT. Translating it yields CASSQPDRGMTQHF. V gene TRBV4-2 combines with J gene TRBJ1-5; 9 bases line up with TRBD1. This CDR3 comprises 14 residues. The germline CDR1 and CDR2 sequences are LGHNA and YNFKEQ. Trimming took 2 bases from V and 11 from J; bases not matched to a gene: 7.

The chain employs TRBV28 and TRBJ1-3; D remains unclear. This CDR3 contains 16 residues. In germline, CDR1 is MDHEN, CDR2 SYDVKM. V was trimmed by 2 bases and J by 0 bases, leaving 11 bases between them. CDR3 sequence (DNA): TGTGCCAGCAGTTTAAGCCCGCAGGCCTCTGGAAACACCATATATTTT. It is translated as CASSLSPQASGNTIYF.

The sample holds a few counts of this clonotype. The V and J genes are TRBV6-5 and TRBJ1-5; weak D call: TRBD1 (5 bases). The length of the CDR3 is 15 residues. V was shortened by 0 bases and J by 7 bases, with 13 bases between the two germline ends. Germline V gene sequence: CDR1 MNHEY, CDR2 SVGAGI. CDR3 loop: CASSYSRWGRQPQHF. The CDR3 nucleotides read TGTGCCAGCAGTTACTCGAGATGGGGGAGGCAGCCCCAGCATTTT.

CDR3 sequence: CASSFERAGSPLHF. For the CDR3, the DNA is TGTGCCAGCAGCTTCGAGAGGGCGGGATCACCCCTCCACTTT. The genes are TRBV5-8 and TRBJ1-6; no clear D gene. The V end lost 2 bases, the J end lost 10 bases, and 13 bases lay between the germline ends. The CDR3 is 14 amino acids. The germline V gene encodes CDR1 SGHTS and CDR2 YDEGEE.

This clonotype has only a few counts. This rearrangement joins TRBV7-2 to TRBJ2-7; D gene ambiguous. Trimming took 1 base from V and 0 from J, leaving 13 bases between them. The CDR3 length is 16 residues. Germline V gives CDR1 SGHTA, CDR2 FQGNSA. CDR3: CASSLDSDASSYEQYF. CDR3 in DNA: TGTGCCAGCAGCTTAGATTCGGACGCGAGCTCCTACGAGCAGTACTTC.

There are a few counts of this clonotype. V is TRBV7-3 and J is TRBJ1-2, with D perhaps TRBD1 (6 bases). V lost 2 bases and J lost 7, with 11 bases in between. There are 13 residues in the CDR3. Germline V gene lookup returns CDR1 SGHTA and CDR2 FQGTGA. CDR3 coding DNA: TGTGCCAGCAGCTTACCTACAGGGATTGGCTACACCTTC. Translation: CASSLPTGIGYTF. Supplemented by reference TRBV7-3 and TRBJ1-2, the full variable domain reads GAGVSQTPSNKVTEKGKYVELRCDPISGHTALYWYRQSLGQGPEFLIYFQGTGAADDSGLPNDRFFAVRPEGSVSTLKIQRTERGDSAVYLCASSLPTGIGYTFGSGTRLTVV.

This clonotype has more than one count but fewer than ten. The chain combines TRBV20-1 with TRBJ2-3; D might be TRBD2 (6 bases). Germline assignment: CDR1 DFQATT and CDR2 SNEGSKA (reference sequence). Trimming left V 6 bases short and J 4 bases short, with 17 bases between. The CDR3 is made up of 14 amino acids. In DNA, the CDR3 is TGCAGTGCCACCAGGGACGGGGGTTCAGATACGCAGTATTTT. Amino acids: CSATRDGGSDTQYF.

By its share, this clonotype is medium-sized. This chain links TRBV10-3 with TRBJ2-3; D possibly matches TRBD1 or TRBD2 (5 bases each). Germline V CDR1 and CDR2: ENHRY, SYGVKD. The CDR3 totals 14 residues. The V end was cut by 3 bases, the J end by 2 bases, with 9 bases between. The CDR3 sequence is CAISEWGYTDTQYF. CDR3 nucleotide sequence: TGTGCCATCAGTGAATGGGGGTACACAGATACGCAGTATTTT.

The table lists this clonotype with a few counts. The chain carries TRBV5-1 and TRBJ1-3, with D hard to call. Germline CDR1 is SGHRS and CDR2 is YFSETQ. The CDR3 has 14 residues. V was pared by 2 bases and J by 2 bases, with 8 bases between. CDR3 bases: TGCGCCAGCAGCTTAGGACTGCCTGGAAACACCATATATTTT. Protein product: CASSLGLPGNTIYF.

The chain has TRBV18 and TRBJ2-7; D unclear. V gave up 3 bases and J gave up 6 bases, with 12 bases separating them. Germline V gene data show CDR1 as KGHSH and CDR2 as LQKENI. The CDR3 has 13 amino acids. CDR3 in DNA: TGTGCCAGCTCACCGGGCCCGCCCTCCGAGCAGTACTTC. Its protein is CASSPGPPSEQYF.